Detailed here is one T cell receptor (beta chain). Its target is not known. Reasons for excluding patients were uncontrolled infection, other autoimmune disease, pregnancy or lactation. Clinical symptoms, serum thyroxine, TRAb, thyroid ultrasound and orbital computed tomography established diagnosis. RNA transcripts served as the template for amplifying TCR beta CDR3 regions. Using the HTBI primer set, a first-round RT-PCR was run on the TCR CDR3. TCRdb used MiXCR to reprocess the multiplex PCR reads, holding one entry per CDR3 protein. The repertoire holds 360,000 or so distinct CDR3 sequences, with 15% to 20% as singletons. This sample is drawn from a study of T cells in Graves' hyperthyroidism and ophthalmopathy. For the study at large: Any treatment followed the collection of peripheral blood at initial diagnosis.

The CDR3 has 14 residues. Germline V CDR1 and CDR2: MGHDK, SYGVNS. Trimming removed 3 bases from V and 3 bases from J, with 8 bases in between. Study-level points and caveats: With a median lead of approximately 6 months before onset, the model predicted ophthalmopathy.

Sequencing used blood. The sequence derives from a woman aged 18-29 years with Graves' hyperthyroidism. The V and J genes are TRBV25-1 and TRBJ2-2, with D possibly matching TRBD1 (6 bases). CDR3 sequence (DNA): TGTGCCAGCAGTGATAGGGGGTACACCGGGGAGCTGTTTTTT. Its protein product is CASSDRGYTGELFF.